The 5 T cell receptor beta chains reported below all come from one sample, sequenced in a study of blood T cell repertoires in COVID-19. Assay: immunoSEQ multiplex PCR; the TCRdb copy retains only in-frame clones and omits some. Altogether 150,000 or so clones are present, roughly four fifths being singletons, with the ten largest covering roughly 15%. Sequencing was performed on peripheral blood. The source of these receptors is a human donor with acute or convalescent COVID-19. The donor label of this sample is uncertain.

This chain connects TRBV6-2 or TRBV6-3 to TRBJ1-4; D not resolved. Germline lookup yields CDR1 MNHEY and CDR2 SVGEGT. This CDR3 comprises 12 residues. The ends were cut back, 5 bases at V and 8 bases at J, with 9 bases in the middle. The CDR3 is CASSREYEKLFF. The DNA of the CDR3 is TGTGCCAGCAGTCGCGAGTACGAAAAACTGTTTTTT.

The chain has TRBV9 and TRBJ1-4, with TRBD1 matching 9 bases. The V segment lost 3 bases and the J segment 8 bases; nucleotides outside the gene matches: 8. Germline assignment: CDR1 SGDLS and CDR2 YYNGEE. The CDR3 is made up of 15 amino acids. DNA of the CDR3: TGTGCCAGCAGCGCCGCCGGGACAGGGAGGGAAAAACTGTTTTTT. Protein product: CASSAAGTGREKLFF.

The rearrangement links TRBV6-6 to TRBJ1-1, with D unresolved. Germline loops: CDR1 MNHNY, CDR2 SVGAGI (reference sequence). CDR3 length equals 16 residues. The V end was cut by 2 bases, the J end by 0 bases, with 13 bases between. CDR3 nucleotide sequence: TGTGCCAGCAGTTACCCCCAGGCCTTCGTGAACACTGAAGCTTTCTTT. Encoded protein: CASSYPQAFVNTEAFF.

CDR3 amino acids: CATSRGDRASSTDTQYF. As DNA, the CDR3 is TGTGCCACCAGCAGAGGGGACAGAGCTTCTAGCACAGATACGCAGTATTTT. V is TRBV15 and J is TRBJ2-3; 7 nucleotides match TRBD1. V dropped 1 base and J dropped 0; count of bases not matched to a gene: 7. The CDR3 runs to 17 residues. Germline-derived CDR1 and CDR2 are LNHNV and YYDKDF (reference sequence). Supplemented by reference TRBV15 and TRBJ2-3, the full variable domain reads DAMVIQNPRYQVTQFGKPVTLSCSQTLNHNVMYWYQQKSSQAPKLLFHYYDKDFNNEADTPDNFQSRRPNTSFCFLDIRSPGLGDTAMYLCATSRGDRASSTDTQYFGPGTRLTVL.

A single count supports this clone. The chain is built from TRBV5-6 and TRBJ1-3; the match to TRBD1 covers 7 bases. This CDR3 spans 16 amino acids. CDR1 and CDR2 from the germline V gene are SGHDT and YYEEEE. The junction had 5 bases not matched to a gene; V was cut back by 2 bases and J by 0 bases. CDR3 sequence reads: CASSFFRGSSGNTIYF. The CDR3, as DNA: TGTGCCAGCAGCTTTTTCAGGGGGAGCTCTGGAAACACCATATATTTT.